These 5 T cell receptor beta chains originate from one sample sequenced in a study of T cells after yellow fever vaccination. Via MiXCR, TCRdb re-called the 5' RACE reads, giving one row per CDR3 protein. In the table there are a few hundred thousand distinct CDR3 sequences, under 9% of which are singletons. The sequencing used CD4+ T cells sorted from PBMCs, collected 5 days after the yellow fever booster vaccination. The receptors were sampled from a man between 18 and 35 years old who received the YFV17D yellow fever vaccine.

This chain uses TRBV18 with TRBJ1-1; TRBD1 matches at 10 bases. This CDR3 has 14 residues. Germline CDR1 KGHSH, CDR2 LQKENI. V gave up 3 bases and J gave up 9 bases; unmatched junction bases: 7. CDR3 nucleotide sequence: TGTGCCAGCTCACCGGACAGGGGGTGGTCTAAAGCTTTCTTT. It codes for CASSPDRGWSKAFF.

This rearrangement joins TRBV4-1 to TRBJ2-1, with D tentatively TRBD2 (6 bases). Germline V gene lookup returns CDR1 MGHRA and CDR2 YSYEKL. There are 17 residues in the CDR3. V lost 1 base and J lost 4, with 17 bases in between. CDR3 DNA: TGCGCCAGCAGCCAAGTGGGCCTGCGGGACCGTTACAATGAGCAGTTCTTC. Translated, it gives CASSQVGLRDRYNEQFF.

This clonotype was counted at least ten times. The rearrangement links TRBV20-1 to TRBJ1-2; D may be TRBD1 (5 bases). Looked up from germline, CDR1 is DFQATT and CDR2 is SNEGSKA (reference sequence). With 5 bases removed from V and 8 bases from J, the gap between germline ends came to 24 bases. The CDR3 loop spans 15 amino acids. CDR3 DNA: TGCAGTGCTCGACGGACGGAAGAGGGGAAAGGAGGCTACACCTTC. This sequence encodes CSARRTEEGKGGYTF.

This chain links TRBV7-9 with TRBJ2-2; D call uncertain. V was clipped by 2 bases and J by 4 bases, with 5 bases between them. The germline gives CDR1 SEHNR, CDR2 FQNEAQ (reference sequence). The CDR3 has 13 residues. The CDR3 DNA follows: TGTGCCAGCAGCTTACACAGCACCGGGGAGCTGTTTTTT. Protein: CASSLHSTGELFF. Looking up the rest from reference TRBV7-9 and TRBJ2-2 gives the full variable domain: DTGVSQNPRHKITKRGQNVTFRCDPISEHNRLYWYRQTLGQGPEFLTYFQNEAQLEKSRLLSDRFSAERPKGSFSTLEIQRTEQGDSAMYLCASSLHSTGELFFGEGSRLTVL.

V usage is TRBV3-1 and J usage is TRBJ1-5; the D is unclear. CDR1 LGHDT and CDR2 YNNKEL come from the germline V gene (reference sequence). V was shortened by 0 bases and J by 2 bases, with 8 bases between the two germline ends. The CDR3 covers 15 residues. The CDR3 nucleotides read TGTGCCAGCAGCCAAGATAGGGTCCGCAATCAGCCCCAGCATTTT. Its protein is CASSQDRVRNQPQHF. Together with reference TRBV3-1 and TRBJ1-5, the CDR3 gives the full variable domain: DTAVSQTPKYLVTQMGNDKSIKCEQNLGHDTMYWYKQDSKKFLKIMFSYNNKELIINETVPNRFSPKSPDKAHLNLHINSLELGDSAVYFCASSQDRVRNQPQHFGDGTRLSIL.